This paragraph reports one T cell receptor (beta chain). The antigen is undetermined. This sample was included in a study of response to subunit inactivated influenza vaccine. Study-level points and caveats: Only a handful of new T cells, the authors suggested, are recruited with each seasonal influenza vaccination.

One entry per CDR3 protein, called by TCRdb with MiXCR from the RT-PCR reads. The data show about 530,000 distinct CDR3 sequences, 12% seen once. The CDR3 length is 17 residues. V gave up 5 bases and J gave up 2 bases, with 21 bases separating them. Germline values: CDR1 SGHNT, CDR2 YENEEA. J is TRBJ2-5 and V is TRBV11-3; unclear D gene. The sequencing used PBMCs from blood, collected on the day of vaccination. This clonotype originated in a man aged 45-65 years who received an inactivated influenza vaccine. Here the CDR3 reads CASSEGVGGLRQETQYF. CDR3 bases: TGTGCCAGCAGCGAAGGTGTGGGTGGCCTCAGGCAAGAGACCCAGTACTTC.